The 17 T cell receptor beta chains below come from one sample, sequenced in a study of blood T cell repertoires in COVID-19. The table came from immunoSEQ multiplex PCR; TCRdb's copy has only in-frame clones and leaves some out. Of about 64,000 clones in the sample, over 75% are singletons; the top ten hold roughly 3%. Sequenced: peripheral blood. These receptors came from a man in his fifties or sixties with active COVID-19.

The V and J genes are TRBV10-3 and TRBJ1-5; D unclear. Deletions cut 6 bases from V and 6 bases from J, with 12 bases between. Germline V gives CDR1 ENHRY, CDR2 SYGVKD. This CDR3 region has 13 residues. The CDR3 region has the DNA TGTGCCATCAGAATTTCAGAGGGTCAGCCCCAGCATTTT. It encodes CAIRISEGQPQHF.

This chain joins TRBV6-2 or TRBV6-3 and TRBJ1-2; D not resolved. Trimming took off 8 bases at V and 3 bases at J, with 16 bases between the two ends. CDR3 length: 14 residues. Germline V CDR1 and CDR2: MNHEY, SVGEGT. The CDR3 region is CASCSGSHYYGYTF. CDR3 DNA sequence: TGTGCCAGCTGTTCCGGGTCGCACTACTATGGCTACACCTTC.

The V and J genes are TRBV30 and TRBJ2-5; TRBD2 is a possible D gene (5 bases). Per germline, CDR1 GTSNPN and CDR2 SVGIG (reference sequence). V lost 0 bases and J 5 bases, leaving 13 bases between the germline ends. The CDR3 covers 14 residues. CDR3 loop: CAWSVSGAPETQYF. CDR3 coding DNA: TGTGCCTGGAGTGTAAGCGGAGCTCCGGAGACCCAGTACTTC.

The V gene is TRBV27, the J gene TRBJ1-2; D is uncertain. The V gene's germline CDR1 is MNHEY and CDR2 SMNVEV (reference sequence). V gave up 3 bases and J gave up 4 bases, with 9 bases separating them. This CDR3 has 13 amino acids. Here the CDR3 DNA reads TGTGCCAGCAGTTTGAGCGCCCGCTATGGCTACACCTTC. This sequence encodes CASSLSARYGYTF.

Concerning this clone itself: Relative to the germline gene, one junction end is altered; a read error may explain this. The chain has TRBV7-7 and TRBJ2-2, with unresolved D. The CDR3 is made up of 13 amino acids. CDR1 and CDR2 (germline): SSHAT, FNYEAQ (reference sequence). The CDR3 bases are TGTGCTAGCAGCACGGGGAACACCGGGGAGCTGTTTTTT. It codes for CASSTGNTGELFF.

The chain has TRBV10-2 and TRBJ2-7; TRBD1 matches at 9 bases. From germline, CDR1 is WSHSY and CDR2 SAAADI. There are 14 residues in the CDR3. V shed 0 bases and J 5 bases; nucleotides not matched to a gene: 2. CDR3 sequence (DNA): TGCGCCAGCAGTGAGTCTGGGACAGGGCACGAGCAGTACTTC. This encodes CASSESGTGHEQYF.

The V call is TRBV28, the J call TRBJ1-5; 7 nucleotides align to TRBD1. The germline gives CDR1 MDHEN, CDR2 SYDVKM. The CDR3 extends over 12 amino acids. The V segment lost 8 bases and the J segment 5 bases; nucleotides outside the gene matches: 3. CDR3 amino acids: CASQGGDQPQHF. DNA of the CDR3: TGTGCCAGCCAGGGGGGCGATCAGCCCCAGCATTTT.

The chain's CDR3 is CAISDRGDSPLHF. The CDR3 region has the DNA TGTGCCATCTCGGACAGGGGTGATTCACCCCTCCACTTT. The J gene is TRBJ1-6, the V gene TRBV10-3; TRBD1 agrees at 9 bases. V was clipped by 8 bases and J by 8 bases; unmatched bases: 4. Germline-derived CDR1 and CDR2 are ENHRY and SYGVKD. This CDR3 comprises 13 residues.

The chain is built from TRBV30 and TRBJ2-1; D remains ambiguous. The length of the CDR3 is 12 residues. Germline loops: CDR1 GTSNPN, CDR2 SVGIG (reference sequence). Trimming removed 3 bases from V and 9 bases from J, with 12 bases in between. Written as DNA, the CDR3 is TGTGCCTGGAGCGCCCGGTCCTTTGAGCAGTTCTTC. Translating gives CAWSARSFEQFF.

V usage is TRBV7-7 and J usage is TRBJ2-1; D gene unclear. The germline gives CDR1 SSHAT, CDR2 FNYEAQ (reference sequence). This CDR3 contains 14 residues. The V end lost 5 bases, the J end lost 8 bases, and 16 bases lay between the germline ends. CDR3 nucleotide sequence: TGTGCCAGCAGCCCAGACTCTCTATCCCATGAGCAGTTCTTC. Encoded protein: CASSPDSLSHEQFF.

In this sample, this clone turned up a few times. The rearrangement links TRBV2 to TRBJ1-1; D gene uncertain. Germline-derived CDR1 and CDR2 are SNHLY and FYNNEI. V was trimmed by 1 base and J by 8 bases, leaving 5 bases between them. The CDR3 is 11 residues long. DNA of the CDR3: TGTGCCAGCAGTGAAGGAGGGGAAGCTTTCTTT. Translation gives CASSEGGEAFF.

The chain joins TRBV19 to TRBJ1-3; 7 nucleotides line up with TRBD1. This CDR3 has 15 amino acids. Per germline, CDR1 LNHDA and CDR2 SQIVND (reference sequence). The J segment lost 2 bases and the V segment lost 5 bases, leaving 6 bases of the junction unmatched. This CDR3 reads CASSPDRAAGNTIYF. The CDR3, as DNA: TGTGCCAGTAGTCCCGACAGGGCGGCTGGAAACACCATATATTTT.

The CDR3 protein is CASSPPFYGSSGDSSYNEQFF. The CDR3 nucleotides read TGTGCCAGCAGCCCGCCTTTTTACGGATCTAGCGGGGATAGCTCCTACAATGAGCAGTTCTTC. The J gene is TRBJ2-1, the V gene TRBV7-8, with 9 bases fitting TRBD2. The CDR3 is made up of 21 amino acids. The V gene's germline CDR1 is SGHVS and CDR2 FQNEAQ. The junction had 20 bases not matched to a gene; V was cut back by 5 bases and J by 0 bases.

V gene TRBV5-1 combines with J gene TRBJ2-1; 10 nucleotides agree with TRBD2. V dropped 2 bases and J dropped 3; count of bases not matched to a gene: 2. The CDR3 has 15 amino acids. In germline, CDR1 is SGHRS, CDR2 YFSETQ. Written as DNA, the CDR3 is TGCGCCAGCAGCTTAACTAGCGGGGTCTACAATGAGCAGTTCTTC. Translation: CASSLTSGVYNEQFF. The whole variable domain, filled in from reference TRBV5-1 and TRBJ2-1, reads KAGVTQTPRYLIKTRGQQVTLSCSPISGHRSVSWYQQTPGQGLQFLFEYFSETQRNKGNFPGRFSGRQFSNSRSEMNVSTLELGDSALYLCASSLTSGVYNEQFFGPGTRLTVL.

The V gene is TRBV5-1, the J gene TRBJ2-5; 9 bases match TRBD1. Germline CDR1 and CDR2: SGHRS and YFSETQ. With V trimmed by 6 bases and J by 0 bases, 6 bases remained unmatched. This CDR3 contains 15 residues. DNA for the CDR3: TGCGCCAGCAACCGACAGGGGGGGGACCAAGAGACCCAGTACTTC. Protein: CASNRQGGDQETQYF.

V usage is TRBV7-2 and J usage is TRBJ1-5; D unclear. Trimming took 1 base from V and 11 from J, leaving 12 bases between them. Germline V gene data show CDR1 as SGHTA and CDR2 as FQGNSA. The length of the CDR3 is 13 residues. In DNA, the CDR3 is TGTGCCAGCAGCTTAGACCTCCCAGCGTCCCAGCATTTT. Protein product: CASSLDLPASQHF.

This clone rates as medium-sized. The chain links TRBV19 to TRBJ2-7, with D perhaps TRBD1 (6 bases). Deletions cut 4 bases from V and 6 bases from J, with 13 bases between. CDR1 is LNHDA and CDR2 is SQIVND in the germline V gene (reference sequence). This CDR3 comprises 13 residues. DNA for the CDR3: TGTGCCAGTAGTACTGGGGGCGCGGGCGAGCAGTACTTC. Translated: CASSTGGAGEQYF.